Each of the 26 T cell receptor beta chains below was sequenced from the same sample in a study of OX40 agonist ivuxolimab in advanced cancers. Using immunoSEQ multiplex PCR, the repertoire was profiled, and TCRdb retains in-frame clones only, with some absent. The data show 40,000 to 65,000 clones, approximately 81% seen once. The sequenced sample was CD4+ or CD8+ T cells sorted from blood, obtained in a trial of the OX40 agonist ivuxolimab. Source of these receptors: an adult with an advanced solid tumor such as melanoma, head and neck, liver or kidney cancer.

V and J are TRBV10-1 and TRBJ2-1; 10 nucleotides agree with TRBD2. The V gene end was trimmed by 3 bases and the J gene end by 4 bases; junction bases not matched to a gene: 0. From germline, CDR1 is WNHNN and CDR2 SYGVQD (reference sequence). This CDR3 is built from 14 residues. This CDR3 is CASSDSGRYNEQFF. CDR3 sequence (DNA): TGCGCCAGCAGTGATAGCGGGAGGTACAATGAGCAGTTCTTC.

The chain couples TRBV7-7 to TRBJ2-5; the match to TRBD2 covers 10 bases. CDR1 SSHAT and CDR2 FNYEAQ come from the germline V gene (reference sequence). With V trimmed by 5 bases and J by 5 bases, 8 bases remained unmatched. The CDR3 has 15 amino acids. DNA of the CDR3: TGTGCCAGCAGCCCGACTAGCGGGCATCTGGAGACCCAGTACTTC. This translates into CASSPTSGHLETQYF.

This sequence joins TRBV28 and TRBJ2-6; D possibly matches TRBD1 or TRBD2 (5 bases each). CDR1 MDHEN and CDR2 SYDVKM come from the germline V gene. CDR3 length: 15 residues. The ends were cut back, 8 bases at V and 4 bases at J, with 15 bases in the middle. The CDR3 is CASAMAGTGANVLTF. DNA for the CDR3: TGTGCCAGCGCAATGGCAGGGACCGGGGCCAACGTCCTGACTTTC.

V usage is TRBV2 and J usage is TRBJ2-3; D gene unclear. The CDR3 runs to 14 residues. V was cut by 4 bases and J by 1 base, with 9 bases left in between. The germline CDR1 and CDR2 sequences are SNHLY and FYNNEI. The CDR3 DNA reads as TGTGCCAGCAGTGTGCGGAGTGGCACAGATACGCAGTATTTT. Translated, it gives CASSVRSGTDTQYF. Together with reference TRBV2 and TRBJ2-3, the CDR3 gives the full variable domain: EPEVTQTPSHQVTQMGQEVILRCVPISNHLYFYWYRQILGQKVEFLVSFYNNEISEKSEIFDDQFSVERPDGSNFTLKIRSTKLEDSAMYFCASSVRSGTDTQYFGPGTRLTVL.

Relative to its sample, this clone is medium-sized. The CDR3 loop reads CAIRQPSGNTIYF. The DNA for the CDR3 is TGTGCCATCAGGCAGCCCTCTGGAAACACCATATATTTT. The chain links TRBV10-3 to TRBJ1-3; D gene unclear. CDR3 size: 13 residues. From germline, CDR1 is ENHRY and CDR2 SYGVKD. Trimming pared 6 bases from V and 0 bases from J, leaving 6 bases between.

V is TRBV11-2 and J is TRBJ2-1; D might be TRBD2 (6 bases). Trimming removed 6 bases at V and 3 bases at J, with 21 bases between. The CDR3 length is 17 residues. Germline V CDR1 and CDR2: SGHAT, FQNNGV. CDR3 DNA sequence: TGTGCCAGCAGGCAGGACTCTAGGAGGGAGGACTACAATGAGCAGTTCTTC. Protein: CASRQDSRREDYNEQFF. The whole variable domain, remainder taken from reference TRBV11-2 and TRBJ2-1, is EAGVAQSPRYKIIEKRQSVAFWCNPISGHATLYWYQQILGQGPKLLIQFQNNGVVDDSQLPKDRFSAERLKGVDSTLKIQPAKLEDSAVYLCASRQDSRREDYNEQFFGPGTRLTVL.

This clone was seen a handful of times. This sample includes further DNA sequences coding for the same CDR3. The rearrangement links TRBV11-2 to TRBJ2-1; possibly TRBD1 or TRBD2 for D (5 bases each). This CDR3 spans 14 amino acids. The V gene lost 5 bases and the J gene lost 4 bases, with 12 bases spanning the gap. Per germline, CDR1 SGHAT and CDR2 FQNNGV. The CDR3 protein is CASSPGAAYNEQFF. In DNA, the CDR3 is TGTGCCAGCAGCCCCGGGGCAGCGTACAATGAGCAGTTCTTC.

For the CDR3, the DNA is TGTGCCAGCAGCTTAGGACGGCTAGCAGGGACACCCCTCCACTTT. Translation gives CASSLGRLAGTPLHF. The chain couples TRBV7-8 to TRBJ1-6; D is perhaps TRBD1 (5 bases). This CDR3 has 15 amino acids. V was pared by 1 base and J by 11 bases, with 15 bases between. Germline assignment: CDR1 SGHVS and CDR2 FQNEAQ.

The sample holds one count of this clone. This chain links TRBV5-1 with TRBJ1-1; 7 nucleotides match TRBD1. The CDR3 covers 14 residues. Germline CDR1 and CDR2: SGHRS and YFSETQ. Trimming at V came to 4 bases and at J to 5 bases, leaving 8 bases not matched to a gene. The chain's CDR3 is CASSLGQLGTEAFF. The DNA for the CDR3 is TGCGCCAGCAGCCTGGGACAGCTGGGGACTGAAGCTTTCTTT. The complete variable domain, with remaining parts taken from reference TRBV5-1 and TRBJ1-1, reads KAGVTQTPRYLIKTRGQQVTLSCSPISGHRSVSWYQQTPGQGLQFLFEYFSETQRNKGNFPGRFSGRQFSNSRSEMNVSTLELGDSALYLCASSLGQLGTEAFFGQGTRLTVV.

This chain links TRBV15 with TRBJ1-1, with D hard to call. The CDR3 consists of 17 residues. Trimming cost V 0 bases and J 1 base, with 15 bases left between them. Germline V CDR1 and CDR2: LNHNV, YYDKDF (reference sequence). The CDR3 DNA sequence: TGTGCCACCAGCAGAGATAACTCGTGGGATGGGAACACTGAAGCTTTCTTT. This codes for CATSRDNSWDGNTEAFF.

In its sample, this clone ranks as medium-sized. The chain links TRBV7-2 to TRBJ1-5; D possibly corresponds to TRBD1 (6 bases). The V end lost 2 bases, the J end lost 1 base, and 9 bases lay between the germline ends. This CDR3 contains 15 residues. Germline loops: CDR1 SGHTA, CDR2 FQGNSA. CDR3 residues: CASSLYRVSNQPQHF. CDR3 bases: TGTGCCAGCAGCTTATACAGGGTGAGCAATCAGCCCCAGCATTTT.

The chain combines TRBV7-7 with TRBJ2-3; the D is unclear. From germline, CDR1 is SSHAT and CDR2 FNYEAQ (reference sequence). This CDR3 is 14 amino acids long. The ends were cut back, 2 bases at V and 0 bases at J, with 6 bases in the middle. Here the CDR3 reads CASSLLESTDTQYF. DNA of the CDR3: TGTGCCAGCAGCTTACTAGAAAGCACAGATACGCAGTATTTT. Combining the CDR3 with reference TRBV7-7 and TRBJ2-3 gives the whole variable domain GAGVSQSPRYKVTKRGQDVTLRCDPISSHATLYWYQQALGQGPEFLTYFNYEAQPDKSGLPSDRFSAERPEGSISTLTIQRTEQRDSAMYRCASSLLESTDTQYFGPGTRLTVL.

J is TRBJ2-1 and V is TRBV19; the match to TRBD2 covers 13 bases. The CDR3 totals 19 residues. Losses at the gene ends were 0 bases for V and 0 bases for J; bases not matched to a gene: 5. Germline V CDR1 and CDR2: LNHDA, SQIVND (reference sequence). CDR3 in DNA: TGTGCCAGTAGTATAGACGGGACTAGCGGGGTAAGCTCCTACAATGAGCAGTTCTTC. Translated: CASSIDGTSGVSSYNEQFF.

The V gene is TRBV5-1, the J gene TRBJ2-2, with TRBD2 matching 9 bases. CDR1 is SGHRS, CDR2 YFSETQ, per germline. Trimming cost V 1 base and J 2 bases; bases outside gene matches: 3. This CDR3 contains 16 residues. The CDR3 DNA reads TGCGCCAGCAGCTTGCGACTAGCGGAAAACACCGGGGAGCTGTTTTTT. Encoded protein: CASSLRLAENTGELFF.

The chain is built from TRBV10-3 and TRBJ1-3; 11 bases are a match to TRBD1. Germline assignment: CDR1 ENHRY and CDR2 SYGVKD. Germline trimming cut 7 bases from V and 0 bases from J; bases unmatched to any gene: 11. The CDR3 runs to 18 residues. The CDR3 DNA follows: TGTGCCATCACATTCGGGACAGGGGGGATTATCTCTGGAAACACCATATATTTT. Amino acids: CAITFGTGGIISGNTIYF.

The V gene is TRBV19, the J gene TRBJ2-7; the D gene could be TRBD1 or TRBD2 (6 bases each). The CDR3 runs 15 residues. Between the trimmed V and J ends, which lost 6 bases and 3 bases, there was a span of 18 bases. Germline CDR1 and CDR2: LNHDA and SQIVND (reference sequence). The CDR3 DNA sequence: TGTGCCAGTAGCAAAACTAGAGGGGGACTCTACGAGCAGTACTTC. Its protein is CASSKTRGGLYEQYF.

V is TRBV30 and J is TRBJ2-5, with TRBD1 identical over 7 bases. J was trimmed by 1 base and V by 2 bases; bases with no gene match: 4. The germline gives CDR1 GTSNPN, CDR2 SVGIG (reference sequence). CDR3 length: 14 amino acids. The CDR3: CAWSLGQPQETQYF. For the CDR3, the DNA is TGTGCCTGGAGTTTGGGACAGCCCCAAGAGACCCAGTACTTC. The full variable domain, rest sourced from reference TRBV30 and TRBJ2-5, is SQTIHQWPATLVQPVGSPLSLECTVEGTSNPNLYWYRQAAGRGLQLLFYSVGIGQISSEVPQNLSASRPQDRQFILSSKKLLLSDSGFYLCAWSLGQPQETQYFGPGTRLLVL.

This chain uses TRBV11-3 with TRBJ2-1; TRBD2 matches at 8 bases. Unmatched junction bases numbered 13, after V lost 4 bases and J lost 8 bases. The CDR3 is made up of 16 amino acids. Germline V CDR1 and CDR2: SGHNT, YENEEA. Here the CDR3 DNA reads TGTGCCAGCAGCTCAGCAAGAGGCGGGGGGATCTATGAGCAGTTCTTC. Translation: CASSSARGGGIYEQFF.

This clone came up once. This chain joins TRBV6-5 and TRBJ2-3; a weak D match, TRBD2 (5 bases). Trimming left V 7 bases short and J 2 bases short, with 16 bases between. Germline CDR1 reads MNHEY; CDR2 reads SVGAGI. This CDR3 has 15 amino acids. The CDR3, as DNA: TGTGCCAGCAACGATGCGGACTGGCACACAGATACGCAGTATTTT. It encodes CASNDADWHTDTQYF.

The chain carries TRBV18 and TRBJ2-7, with D possibly TRBD1 on 6 matching bases. The V and J ends lost 5 bases and 2 bases respectively, with 10 bases between them. The CDR3 spans 13 residues. Looked up from germline, CDR1 is KGHSH and CDR2 is LQKENI. The CDR3 sequence is CASSEGQTYEQYF. CDR3 sequence (DNA): TGTGCCAGCTCAGAAGGACAGACCTACGAGCAGTACTTC.

This rearrangement joins TRBV19 to TRBJ2-5; tentatively, D is TRBD2 (6 bases). Germline CDR1 reads LNHDA; CDR2 reads SQIVND (reference sequence). The CDR3 spans 15 residues. V gave up 5 bases and J gave up 5 bases, with 18 bases separating them. The CDR3 DNA reads as TGTGCCAGTAGTGCTTCCGGGACTCCATCGGAGACCCAGTACTTC. Its protein is CASSASGTPSETQYF.

In nucleotides, the CDR3 is TGTGCCAGCTCACCGGACAGCTCTGATCCCCTCCACTTT. The encoded protein is CASSPDSSDPLHF. The V gene is TRBV18, the J gene TRBJ1-6; D might be TRBD1 (6 bases). CDR1 is KGHSH, CDR2 LQKENI, per germline. V was shortened by 3 bases and J by 13 bases, with 13 bases between the two germline ends. The CDR3 runs to 13 residues.

The genes are TRBV2 and TRBJ1-1; D gene uncertain. The CDR3 runs 16 residues. Trimming shortened V by 6 bases and J by 0 bases, and 17 bases separated the two germline ends. Per the germline V gene, CDR1 is SNHLY and CDR2 is FYNNEI. The CDR3 DNA reads TGTGCCAGCAGCCAAGGTTTTGCAGCCTTGAACACTGAAGCTTTCTTT. Amino acids: CASSQGFAALNTEAFF.

The V call is TRBV7-9, the J call TRBJ2-2, with 9 bases aligning to TRBD1. Germline V gene lookup returns CDR1 SEHNR and CDR2 FQNEAQ (reference sequence). The CDR3 runs to 16 residues. V trimming: 1 base; J trimming: 0 bases; junction bases outside the gene matches: 0. The CDR3 here is CASSLGTGANTGELFF. CDR3 in DNA: TGTGCCAGCAGCTTAGGGACAGGGGCGAACACCGGGGAGCTGTTTTTT.

V is TRBV6-1 and J is TRBJ2-1; a possible D gene is TRBD1 (6 bases). Germline V gene data show CDR1 as MNHNS and CDR2 as SASEGT. The CDR3 sequence is 13 residues long. The V end lost 3 bases, the J end lost 13 bases, and 16 bases lay between the germline ends. The CDR3 protein is CASSEGRLGAQFF. CDR3 DNA: TGTGCCAGCAGTGAGGGTCGACTGGGGGCACAGTTCTTC.

V and J are TRBV2 and TRBJ2-7; D gene unclear. CDR1 SNHLY and CDR2 FYNNEI come from the germline V gene. CDR3 length equals 14 residues. V was cut by 2 bases and J by 1 base, with 9 bases left in between. CDR3 in amino acids: CASSESARSYEQYF. CDR3 nucleotides: TGTGCCAGCAGTGAATCCGCCCGTTCCTACGAGCAGTACTTC. Supplemented by reference TRBV2 and TRBJ2-7, the full variable domain reads EPEVTQTPSHQVTQMGQEVILRCVPISNHLYFYWYRQILGQKVEFLVSFYNNEISEKSEIFDDQFSVERPDGSNFTLKIRSTKLEDSAMYFCASSESARSYEQYFGPGTRLTVT.